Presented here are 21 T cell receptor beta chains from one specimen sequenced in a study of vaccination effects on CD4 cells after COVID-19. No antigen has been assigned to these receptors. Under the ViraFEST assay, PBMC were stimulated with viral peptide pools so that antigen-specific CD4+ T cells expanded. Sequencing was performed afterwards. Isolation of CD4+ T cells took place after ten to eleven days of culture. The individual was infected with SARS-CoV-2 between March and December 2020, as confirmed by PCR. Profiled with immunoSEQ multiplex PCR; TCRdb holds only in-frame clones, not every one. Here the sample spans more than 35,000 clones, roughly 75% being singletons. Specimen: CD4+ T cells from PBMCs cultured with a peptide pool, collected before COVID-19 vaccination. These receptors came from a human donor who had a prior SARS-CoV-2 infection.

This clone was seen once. Here the CDR3 reads CASSLGKGALAETQYF. CDR3 bases: TGCGCCAGCAGCTTGGGAAAAGGGGCATTGGCAGAGACCCAGTACTTC. The V gene is TRBV5-1, the J gene TRBJ2-5; a possible D gene is TRBD1 (5 bases). The CDR3 is 16 amino acids. The germline V gene has CDR1 SGHRS and CDR2 YFSETQ. V dropped 0 bases and J dropped 4 bases, with 16 bases sitting between them.

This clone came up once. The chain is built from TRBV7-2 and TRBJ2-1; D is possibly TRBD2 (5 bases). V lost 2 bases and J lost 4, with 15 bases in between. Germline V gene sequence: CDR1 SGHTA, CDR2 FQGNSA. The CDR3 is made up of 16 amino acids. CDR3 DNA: TGTGCCAGCAGCTTATACTCAGCGGCCCCATACAATGAGCAGTTCTTC. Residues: CASSLYSAAPYNEQFF.

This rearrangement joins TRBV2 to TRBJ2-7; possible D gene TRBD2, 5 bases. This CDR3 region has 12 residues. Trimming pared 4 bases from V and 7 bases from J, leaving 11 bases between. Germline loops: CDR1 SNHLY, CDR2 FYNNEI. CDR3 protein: CASSGRAGEQYF. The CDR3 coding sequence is TGTGCCAGCAGTGGGCGGGCAGGAGAGCAGTACTTC. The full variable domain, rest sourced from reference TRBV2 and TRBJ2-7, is EPEVTQTPSHQVTQMGQEVILRCVPISNHLYFYWYRQILGQKVEFLVSFYNNEISEKSEIFDDQFSVERPDGSNFTLKIRSTKLEDSAMYFCASSGRAGEQYFGPGTRLTVT.

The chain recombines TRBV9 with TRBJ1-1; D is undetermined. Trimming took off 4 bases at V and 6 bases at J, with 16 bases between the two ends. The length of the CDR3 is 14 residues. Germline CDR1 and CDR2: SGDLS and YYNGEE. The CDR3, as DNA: TGTGCCAGCAGCCCCCATATACGGACTGCTGAAGCTTTCTTT. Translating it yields CASSPHIRTAEAFF.

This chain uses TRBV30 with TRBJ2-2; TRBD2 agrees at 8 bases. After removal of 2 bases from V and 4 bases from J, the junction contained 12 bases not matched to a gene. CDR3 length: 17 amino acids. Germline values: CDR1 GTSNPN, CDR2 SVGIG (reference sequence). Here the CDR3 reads CAWSPPRGGARTGELFF. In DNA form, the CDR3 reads TGTGCCTGGAGTCCGCCTCGGGGGGGGGCCCGCACCGGGGAGCTGTTTTTT.

CDR3 loop: CAIPGDGFTDTQYF. The CDR3 DNA reads as TGTGCCATCCCGGGGGACGGCTTCACAGATACGCAGTATTTT. The chain combines TRBV9 with TRBJ2-3; D possibly corresponds to TRBD2 (6 bases). Per the germline V gene, CDR1 is SGDLS and CDR2 is YYNGEE. Deletions cut 9 bases from V and 2 bases from J, with 16 bases between. This CDR3 is built from 14 residues. The variable domain in full, with the rest retrieved from reference TRBV9 and TRBJ2-3, is DSGVTQTPKHLITATGQRVTLRCSPRSGDLSVYWYQQSLDQGLQFLIQYYNGEERAKGNILERFSAQQFPDLHSELNLSSLELGDSALYFCAIPGDGFTDTQYFGPGTRLTVL.

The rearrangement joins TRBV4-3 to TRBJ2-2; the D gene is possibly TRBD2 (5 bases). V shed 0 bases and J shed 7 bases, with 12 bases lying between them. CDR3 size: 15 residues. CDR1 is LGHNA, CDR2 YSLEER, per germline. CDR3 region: CASSQEPREGGELFF. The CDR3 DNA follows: TGCGCCAGCAGCCAAGAACCCCGGGAAGGCGGGGAGCTGTTTTTT.

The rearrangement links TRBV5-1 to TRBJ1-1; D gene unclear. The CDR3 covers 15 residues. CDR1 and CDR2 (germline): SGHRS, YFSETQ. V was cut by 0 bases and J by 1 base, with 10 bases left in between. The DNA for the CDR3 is TGCGCCAGCAGCTTGGATTTCTTGGGGAACACTGAAGCTTTCTTT. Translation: CASSLDFLGNTEAFF.

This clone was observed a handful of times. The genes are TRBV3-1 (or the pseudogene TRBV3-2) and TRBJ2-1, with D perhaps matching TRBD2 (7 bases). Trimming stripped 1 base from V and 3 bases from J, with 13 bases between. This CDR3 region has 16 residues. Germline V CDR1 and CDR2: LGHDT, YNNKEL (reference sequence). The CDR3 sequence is CASSQGGRGHYNEQFF. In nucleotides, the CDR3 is TGTGCCAGCAGCCAAGGTGGGCGGGGGCACTACAATGAGCAGTTCTTC.

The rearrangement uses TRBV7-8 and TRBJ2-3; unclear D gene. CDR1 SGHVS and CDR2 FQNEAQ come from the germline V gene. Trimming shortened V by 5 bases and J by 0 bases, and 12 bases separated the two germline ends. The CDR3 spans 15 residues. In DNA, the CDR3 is TGTGCCAGCAGCCCCCGGTACTCAAGCACAGATACGCAGTATTTT. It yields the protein CASSPRYSSTDTQYF.

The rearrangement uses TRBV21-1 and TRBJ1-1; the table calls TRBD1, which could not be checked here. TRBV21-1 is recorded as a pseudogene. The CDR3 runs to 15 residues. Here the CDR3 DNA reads TGTGCCAGCAGCAACTTCAGGGGGCGATACACTGAAGCTTTCTTT. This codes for CASSNFRGRYTEAFF.

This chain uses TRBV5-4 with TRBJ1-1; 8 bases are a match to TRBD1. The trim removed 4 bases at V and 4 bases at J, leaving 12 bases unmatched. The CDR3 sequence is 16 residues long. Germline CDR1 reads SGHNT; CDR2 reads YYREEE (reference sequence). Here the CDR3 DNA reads TGTGCCAGCAGCAACGGACAGGGAAAGTCGATCACTGAAGCTTTCTTT. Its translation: CASSNGQGKSITEAFF. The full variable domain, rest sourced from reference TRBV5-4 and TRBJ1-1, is ETGVTQSPTHLIKTRGQQVTLRCSSQSGHNTVSWYQQALGQGPQFIFQYYREEENGRGNFPPRFSGLQFPNYSSELNVNALELDDSALYLCASSNGQGKSITEAFFGQGTRLTVV.

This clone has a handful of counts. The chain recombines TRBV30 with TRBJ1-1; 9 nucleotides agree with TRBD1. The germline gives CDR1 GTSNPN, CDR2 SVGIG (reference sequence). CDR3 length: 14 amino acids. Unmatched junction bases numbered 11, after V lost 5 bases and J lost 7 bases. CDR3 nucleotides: TGTGCCTGGGGGGACGGGACAGGGTCGGGTGAAGCTTTCTTT. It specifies CAWGDGTGSGEAFF.

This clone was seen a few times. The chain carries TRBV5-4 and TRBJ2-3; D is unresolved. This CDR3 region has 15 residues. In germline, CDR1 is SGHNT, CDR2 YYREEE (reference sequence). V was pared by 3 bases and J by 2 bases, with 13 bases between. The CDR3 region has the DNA TGTGCCAGCAGCTATGGACCGAGAACCACAGATACGCAGTATTTT. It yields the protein CASSYGPRTTDTQYF. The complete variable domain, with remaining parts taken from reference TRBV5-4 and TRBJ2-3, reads ETGVTQSPTHLIKTRGQQVTLRCSSQSGHNTVSWYQQALGQGPQFIFQYYREEENGRGNFPPRFSGLQFPNYSSELNVNALELDDSALYLCASSYGPRTTDTQYFGPGTRLTVL.

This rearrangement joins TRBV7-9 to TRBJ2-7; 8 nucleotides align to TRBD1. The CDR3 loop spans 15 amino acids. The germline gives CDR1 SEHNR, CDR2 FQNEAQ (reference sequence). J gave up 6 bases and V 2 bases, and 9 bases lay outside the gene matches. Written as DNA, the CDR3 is TGTGCCAGCAGCTTAACCTTGGACAGGGCCGCCGAGCAGTACTTC. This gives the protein CASSLTLDRAAEQYF.

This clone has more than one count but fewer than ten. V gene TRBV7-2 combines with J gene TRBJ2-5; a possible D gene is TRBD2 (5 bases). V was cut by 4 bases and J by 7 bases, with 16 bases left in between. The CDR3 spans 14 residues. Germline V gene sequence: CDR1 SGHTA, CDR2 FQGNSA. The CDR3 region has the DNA TGTGCCAGCAGCTCTGTTGGGGAGTCAGGGACCCAGTACTTC. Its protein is CASSSVGESGTQYF.

CDR3 nucleotides: TGTGCCAGTAGTATCCGAAGCCCGGGACAGGGGAACTACGAGCAGTACTTC. It codes for CASSIRSPGQGNYEQYF. The V call is TRBV19, the J call TRBJ2-7; 10 nucleotides line up with TRBD1. This CDR3 is built from 17 residues. From germline, CDR1 is LNHDA and CDR2 SQIVND (reference sequence). Losses at the gene ends were 3 bases for V and 3 bases for J; bases not matched to a gene: 11. The variable domain in full, with the rest retrieved from reference TRBV19 and TRBJ2-7, is DGGITQSPKYLFRKEGQNVTLSCEQNLNHDAMYWYRQDPGQGLRLIYYSQIVNDFQKGDIAEGYSVSREKKESFPLTVTSAQKNPTAFYLCASSIRSPGQGNYEQYFGPGTRLTVT.

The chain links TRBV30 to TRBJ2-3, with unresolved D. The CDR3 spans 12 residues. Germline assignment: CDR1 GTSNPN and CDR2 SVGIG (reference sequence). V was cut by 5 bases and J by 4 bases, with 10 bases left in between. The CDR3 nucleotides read TGTGCCTGGGACCGGGCCGCAGATACGCAGTATTTT. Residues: CAWDRAADTQYF.

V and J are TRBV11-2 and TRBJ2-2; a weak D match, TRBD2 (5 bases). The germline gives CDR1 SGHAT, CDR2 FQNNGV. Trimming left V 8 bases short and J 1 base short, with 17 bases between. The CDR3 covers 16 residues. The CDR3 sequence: CASAWSGIVNTGELFF. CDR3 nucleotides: TGTGCCAGCGCTTGGTCCGGGATCGTGAACACCGGGGAGCTGTTTTTT.

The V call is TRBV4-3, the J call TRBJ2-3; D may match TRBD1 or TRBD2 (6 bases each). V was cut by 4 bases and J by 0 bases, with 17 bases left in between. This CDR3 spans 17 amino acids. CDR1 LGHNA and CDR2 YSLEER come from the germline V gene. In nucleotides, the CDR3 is TGCGCCAGCAGCCCCCAGAGGAGGGGGTTAAGCACAGATACGCAGTATTTT. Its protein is CASSPQRRGLSTDTQYF.

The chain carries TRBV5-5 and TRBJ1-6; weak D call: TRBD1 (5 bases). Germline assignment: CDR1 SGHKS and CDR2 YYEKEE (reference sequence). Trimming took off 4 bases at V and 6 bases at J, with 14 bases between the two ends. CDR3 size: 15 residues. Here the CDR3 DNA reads TGTGCCAGCAGCCGGGACCCAAGAACTAATTCACCCCTCCACTTT. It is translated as CASSRDPRTNSPLHF.